Presented here are 20 T cell receptor beta chains from one specimen sequenced in a study of CD8+CD57+ T cells in acquired aplastic anemia. The study profiled TCR beta VDJ and CDR3 using genomic DNA as template. TCRdb re-called the reads with MiXCR, one entry per CDR3 protein. The sample contains under 150,000 distinct CDR3 sequences, approximately 41% of which appear only once. By flow cytometry, patients selected for sequencing had shown an expansion of CD8+CD57+ cells. The specimen sequenced was sorted CD4+, CD8+, or CD8+CD57+ T cells (not recorded which) from PBMCs. All receptors derive from a human donor with aplastic anemia.

This clonotype was counted at least ten times. V and J are TRBV5-1 and TRBJ1-1; D uncertain. Per the germline V gene, CDR1 is SGHRS and CDR2 is YFSETQ. The CDR3 is made up of 17 amino acids. Trimming took off 1 base at V and 1 base at J, with 17 bases between the two ends. Here the CDR3 DNA reads TGCGCCAGCAGCTTGATTGCAGGCCCCAGACCGAACACTGAAGCTTTCTTT. It is translated as CASSLIAGPRPNTEAFF.

The chain carries TRBV7-9 and TRBJ1-5, with D unclear. Germline V gives CDR1 SEHNR, CDR2 FQNEAQ (reference sequence). CDR3 length: 12 amino acids. Between the trimmed V and J ends, which lost 3 bases and 7 bases, there was a span of 7 bases. Written as DNA, the CDR3 is TGTGCCAGCAGCTTGTGGGAGCAGCCCCAGCATTTT. It encodes CASSLWEQPQHF.

For this clonotype: Being one base from a much bigger clone, this may be a read error. The chain is built from TRBV10-3 and TRBJ2-1; D gene ambiguous. This CDR3 contains 12 residues. Per germline, CDR1 ENHRY and CDR2 SYGVKD. The DNA of the CDR3 is TGTGCCAGCGTAGGGCAGTACAATGAGCAGCTCTTC. Translating gives CASVGQYNEQLF.

This clonotype appeared a few times. This chain uses TRBV6-1 with TRBJ2-1, with a weak D call TRBD2 (6 bases). CDR1 MNHNS and CDR2 SASEGT come from the germline V gene. This CDR3 region has 14 residues. V was cut by 9 bases and J by 2 bases, with 14 bases left in between. CDR3 nucleotides: TGTGCCAGTTGGGAGGACCGCGCCTACAATGAGCAGTTCTTC. Translation: CASWEDRAYNEQFF.

Worth noting for this clonotype: A much larger clone lies a single base off, so this may be a read error. The chain recombines TRBV6-1 with TRBJ1-5; D unresolved. This CDR3 region has 13 residues. From germline, CDR1 is MNHNS and CDR2 SASEGT. The CDR3 DNA reads as TGTGCCAGCACAGACACCCCAGGCCAGCCCCGGCATTTT. The encoded protein is CASTDTPGQPRHF.

The chain couples TRBV7-9 to TRBJ2-7, with D unresolved. The V end was cut by 5 bases, the J end by 4 bases, with 9 bases between. Germline V gives CDR1 SEHNR, CDR2 FQNEAQ (reference sequence). The CDR3 is 12 amino acids. In DNA form, the CDR3 reads TGTGCCAGCAGCCCCAACCGTTACGAGCAGTACTTC. It specifies CASSPNRYEQYF.

V and J are TRBV5-4 and TRBJ2-7, with 7 bases lining up with TRBD2. Germline V CDR1 and CDR2: SGHNT, YYREEE (reference sequence). The CDR3 runs 14 residues. Germline trimming cut 1 base from V and 3 bases from J; bases unmatched to any gene: 4. CDR3 loop: CASSLSGGGYEQYF. The DNA for the CDR3 is TGTGCCAGCAGCTTGAGTGGCGGGGGCTACGAGCAGTACTTC.

The V and J genes are TRBV15 and TRBJ2-3, with no clear D. Germline V CDR1 and CDR2: LNHNV, YYDKDF (reference sequence). The CDR3 has 15 amino acids. V was shortened by 5 bases and J by 1 base, with 13 bases between the two germline ends. CDR3 coding DNA: TGTGCCACCAGCCTCAAGGGCATCCGCACAGATACGCAGTATTTT. Translated: CATSLKGIRTDTQYF.

Only one count was recorded for this clonotype. The chain has TRBV29-1 and TRBJ2-7; TRBD2 matches at 7 bases. Germline lookup yields CDR1 SQVTM and CDR2 ANQGSEA. Trimming took 4 bases from V and 3 from J; bases not matched to a gene: 6. This CDR3 comprises 13 residues. The CDR3: CSVGGGVIYEQYF. The DNA for the CDR3 is TGCAGCGTTGGGGGGGGGGTGATCTACGAGCAGTACTTC.

This clonotype came up a few times. This may be a read error: a much more frequent sequence differs by one nucleotide. The chain uses TRBV20-1 and TRBJ1-1; D gene ambiguous. CDR3 length equals 14 residues. Per the germline V gene, CDR1 is DFQATT and CDR2 is SNEGSKA (reference sequence). Trimming took off 5 bases at V and 5 bases at J, with 18 bases between the two ends. The CDR3 coding sequence is TGCAGTGCTGGACGGCCCAGGTTGAGGACTGAAGCTTTCTTT. As protein: CSAGRPRLRTEAFF.

This clonotype was found many times. The V gene is TRBV6-2 or TRBV6-3, the J gene TRBJ1-5; D remains unclear. Germline-derived CDR1 and CDR2 are MNHEY and SVGEGT. V was pared by 2 bases and J by 0 bases, with 2 bases between. The CDR3 runs to 13 residues. CDR3 sequence reads: CASSYNSNQPQHF. CDR3 nucleotides: TGTGCCAGCAGTTACAATAGCAATCAGCCCCAGCATTTT.

This clonotype was observed at least ten times. The J gene is TRBJ1-2, the V gene TRBV4-2, with D perhaps matching TRBD1 (5 bases). The germline CDR1 and CDR2 sequences are LGHNA and YNFKEQ. The CDR3 covers 13 residues. V lost 1 base and J 2 bases, leaving 5 bases between the germline ends. CDR3 DNA sequence: TGTGCCAGCAGCCAAGGACAGAACTATGGCTACACCTTC. Amino acid sequence: CASSQGQNYGYTF.

This clonotype is a singleton in its sample. The chain joins TRBV19 to TRBJ2-5; 8 bases fit TRBD1. The CDR3 extends over 14 amino acids. The ends lost 3 bases at V and 4 bases at J; junction bases unmatched: 4. Germline CDR1 reads LNHDA; CDR2 reads SQIVND (reference sequence). The CDR3 DNA is TGTGCCAGTAGTATCCCGACAGGGGCAGAGACCCAGTACTTC. This gives the protein CASSIPTGAETQYF.

This clonotype was recorded many times. The CDR3 is CASSLKVNYGYTF. For the CDR3, the DNA is TGTGCCAGCAGCTTAAAGGTTAACTATGGCTACACCTTC. This sequence joins TRBV7-3 and TRBJ1-2, with unresolved D. CDR1 is SGHTA, CDR2 FQGTGA, per germline. Trimming pared 1 base from V and 1 base from J, leaving 4 bases between. The CDR3 is 13 amino acids.

This clonotype has only a few counts. A much larger clone is a single base away; this may be a read error. The rearrangement uses TRBV20-1 and TRBJ1-5; D remains ambiguous. The CDR3 runs 16 residues. Germline lookup yields CDR1 DFQATT and CDR2 SNEGSKA (reference sequence). CDR3: CSARDGRSGGNRPQHF. As DNA, the CDR3 is TGCAGTGCTAGAGATGGAAGGTCAGGAGGCAATCGGCCCCAGCATTTT.

This clonotype appeared many times. The V gene is TRBV27, the J gene TRBJ1-2; 8 nucleotides align to TRBD1. The germline gives CDR1 MNHEY, CDR2 SMNVEV (reference sequence). There are 15 residues in the CDR3. The V gene end was trimmed by 5 bases and the J gene end by 4 bases; junction bases not matched to a gene: 9. In DNA form, the CDR3 reads TGTGCCAGCAGTCCCGACAGGGGAGGTTCCTATGGCTACACCTTC. This sequence encodes CASSPDRGGSYGYTF.

This chain uses TRBV3-1 with TRBJ1-2, with TRBD1 identical over 10 bases. CDR1 is LGHDT and CDR2 is YNNKEL in the germline V gene (reference sequence). The CDR3 runs 17 residues. The ends lost 4 bases at V and 0 bases at J; junction bases unmatched: 8. CDR3 bases: TGTGCCAGCAGCCCCTGGACAGGGGGTCGAGCTAACTATGGCTACACCTTC. As protein: CASSPWTGGRANYGYTF.

At least ten counts were recorded for this clonotype. The rearrangement uses TRBV20-1 and TRBJ1-5; tentatively, D is TRBD1 (5 bases). V was pared by 2 bases and J by 4 bases, with 9 bases between. The CDR3 is made up of 13 amino acids. In germline, CDR1 is DFQATT, CDR2 SNEGSKA (reference sequence). The CDR3 region has the DNA TGCAGTGCTAGAACGGGGCCGAATCAGCCCCAGCATTTT. It translates to CSARTGPNQPQHF.

This clonotype was seen a handful of times. The V and J genes are TRBV19 and TRBJ1-6, with a possible D match to TRBD1 (5 bases). Trimming shortened V by 5 bases and J by 16 bases, and 21 bases separated the two germline ends. This CDR3 contains 14 residues. In germline, CDR1 is LNHDA, CDR2 SQIVND (reference sequence). CDR3 DNA: TGTGCCAGTAGTCCGGGGGGGAGCAGGGATCCTCTCCACTTT. Translation: CASSPGGSRDPLHF. The full variable domain, in which reference TRBV19 and TRBJ1-6 provide the parts outside the CDR3, is DGGITQSPKYLFRKEGQNVTLSCEQNLNHDAMYWYRQDPGQGLRLIYYSQIVNDFQKGDIAEGYSVSREKKESFPLTVTSAQKNPTAFYLCASSPGGSRDPLHFGNGTRLTVT.

This clonotype came up many times. The chain recombines TRBV6-1 with TRBJ1-2, with D perhaps TRBD1 (6 bases). Germline values: CDR1 MNHNS, CDR2 SASEGT. Trimming cost V 7 bases and J 7 bases, with 10 bases left between them. The CDR3 runs to 11 residues. The CDR3: CASTRGAGYTF. The DNA for the CDR3 is TGTGCCAGCACCCGGGGGGCTGGCTACACCTTC.